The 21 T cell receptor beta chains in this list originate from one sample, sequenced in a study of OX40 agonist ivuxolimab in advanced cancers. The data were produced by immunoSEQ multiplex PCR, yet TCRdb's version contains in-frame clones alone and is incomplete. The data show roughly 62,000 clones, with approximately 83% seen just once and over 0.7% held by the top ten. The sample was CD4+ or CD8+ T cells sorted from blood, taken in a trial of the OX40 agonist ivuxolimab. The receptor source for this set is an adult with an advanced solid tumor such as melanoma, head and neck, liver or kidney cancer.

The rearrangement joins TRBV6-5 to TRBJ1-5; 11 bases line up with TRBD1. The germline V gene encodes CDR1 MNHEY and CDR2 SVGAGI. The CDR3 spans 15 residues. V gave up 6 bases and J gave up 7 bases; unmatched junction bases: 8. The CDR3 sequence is CASSPGQGAWQPQHF. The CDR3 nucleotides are TGTGCCAGCAGCCCCGGACAGGGGGCTTGGCAGCCCCAGCATTTT.

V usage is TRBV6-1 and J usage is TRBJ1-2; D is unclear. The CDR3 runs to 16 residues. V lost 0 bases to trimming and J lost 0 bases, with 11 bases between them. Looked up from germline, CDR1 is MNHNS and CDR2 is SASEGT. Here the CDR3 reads CASSEAQFTTNYGYTF. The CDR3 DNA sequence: TGTGCCAGCAGTGAAGCACAGTTCACAACTAACTATGGCTACACCTTC.

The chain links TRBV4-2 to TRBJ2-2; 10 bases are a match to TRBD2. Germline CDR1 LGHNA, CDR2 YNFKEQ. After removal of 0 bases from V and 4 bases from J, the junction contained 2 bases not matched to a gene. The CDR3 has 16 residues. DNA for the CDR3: TGTGCCAGCAGCCAAGAAACTAGCGGGGCCACCGGGGAGCTGTTTTTT. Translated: CASSQETSGATGELFF.

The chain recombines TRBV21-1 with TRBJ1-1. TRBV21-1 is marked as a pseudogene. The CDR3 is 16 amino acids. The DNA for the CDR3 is TGTGCCCTGCCCTCCGGACGGGGTAGAGTTGGGACTGAAGCTTTCTTT. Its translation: CALPSGRGRVGTEAFF.

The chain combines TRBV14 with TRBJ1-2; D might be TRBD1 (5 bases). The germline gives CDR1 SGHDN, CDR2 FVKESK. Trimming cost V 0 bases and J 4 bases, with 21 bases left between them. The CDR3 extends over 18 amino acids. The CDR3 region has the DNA TGTGCCAGCAGCCAAGAAGGCAGTCCCTCCTCTGGGGCCTATGGCTACACCTTC. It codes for CASSQEGSPSSGAYGYTF.

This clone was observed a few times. The CDR3 DNA is TGTGCCTGCGGACCTGGGGTGTACACTGAAGCTTTCTTT. It specifies CACGPGVYTEAFF. This sequence joins TRBV2 and TRBJ1-1; D call uncertain. Looked up from germline, CDR1 is SNHLY and CDR2 is FYNNEI. V dropped 11 bases and J dropped 3 bases, with 16 bases sitting between them. The CDR3 sequence is 13 residues long.

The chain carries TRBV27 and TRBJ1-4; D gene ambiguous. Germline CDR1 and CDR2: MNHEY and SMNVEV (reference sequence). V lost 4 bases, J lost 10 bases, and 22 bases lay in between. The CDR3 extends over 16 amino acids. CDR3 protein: CASSSAPSIAPGKLFF. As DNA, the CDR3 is TGTGCCAGCAGTTCCGCCCCGTCCATCGCCCCAGGAAAACTGTTTTTT.

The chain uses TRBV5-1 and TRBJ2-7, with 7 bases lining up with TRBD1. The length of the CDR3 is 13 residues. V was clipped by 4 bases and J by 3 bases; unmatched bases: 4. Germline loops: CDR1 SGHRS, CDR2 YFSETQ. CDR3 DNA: TGCGCCAGCAGCGGGGACAGTAACTACGAGCAGTACTTC. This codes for CASSGDSNYEQYF.

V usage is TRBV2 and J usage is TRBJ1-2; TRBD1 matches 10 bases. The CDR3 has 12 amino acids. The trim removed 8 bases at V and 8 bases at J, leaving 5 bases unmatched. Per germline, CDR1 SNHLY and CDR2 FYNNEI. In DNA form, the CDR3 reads TGTGCCAGCTCGGGACAGGGGTTCGGCTACACCTTC. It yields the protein CASSGQGFGYTF. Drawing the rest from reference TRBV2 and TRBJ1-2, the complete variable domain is EPEVTQTPSHQVTQMGQEVILRCVPISNHLYFYWYRQILGQKVEFLVSFYNNEISEKSEIFDDQFSVERPDGSNFTLKIRSTKLEDSAMYFCASSGQGFGYTFGSGTRLTVV.

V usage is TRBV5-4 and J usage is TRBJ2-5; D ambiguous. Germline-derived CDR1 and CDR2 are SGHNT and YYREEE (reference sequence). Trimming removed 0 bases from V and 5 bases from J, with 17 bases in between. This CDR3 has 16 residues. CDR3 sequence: CASSLEAWASRETQYF. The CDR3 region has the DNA TGTGCCAGCAGCTTGGAGGCGTGGGCCTCCAGGGAGACCCAGTACTTC.

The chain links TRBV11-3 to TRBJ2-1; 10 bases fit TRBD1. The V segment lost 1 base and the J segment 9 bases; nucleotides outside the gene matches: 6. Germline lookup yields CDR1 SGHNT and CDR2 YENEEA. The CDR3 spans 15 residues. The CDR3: CASSLAGTGDSEQFF. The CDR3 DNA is TGTGCCAGCAGCTTAGCCGGGACAGGGGACAGTGAGCAGTTCTTC.

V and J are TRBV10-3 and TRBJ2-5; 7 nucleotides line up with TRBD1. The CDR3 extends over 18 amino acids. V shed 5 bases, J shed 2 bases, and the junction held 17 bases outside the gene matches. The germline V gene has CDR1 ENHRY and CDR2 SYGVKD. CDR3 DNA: TGTGCCATCAGTATATATAAACCTTCCCCGGGACAGCAAGAGACCCAGTACTTC. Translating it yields CAISIYKPSPGQQETQYF.

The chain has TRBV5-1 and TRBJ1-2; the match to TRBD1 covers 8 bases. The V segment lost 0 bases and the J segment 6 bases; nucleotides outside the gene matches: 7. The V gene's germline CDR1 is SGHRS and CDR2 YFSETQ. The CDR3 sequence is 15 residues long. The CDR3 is CASSLGWQGANGYTF. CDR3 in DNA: TGCGCCAGCAGCTTGGGGTGGCAGGGGGCGAATGGCTACACCTTC.

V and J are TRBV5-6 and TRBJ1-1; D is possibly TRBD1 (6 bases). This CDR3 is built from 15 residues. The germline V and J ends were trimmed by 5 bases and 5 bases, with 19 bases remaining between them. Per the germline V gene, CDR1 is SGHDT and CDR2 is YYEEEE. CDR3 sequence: CASRTWGGRGTEAFF. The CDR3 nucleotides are TGTGCCAGCAGGACGTGGGGGGGGCGAGGGACTGAAGCTTTCTTT.

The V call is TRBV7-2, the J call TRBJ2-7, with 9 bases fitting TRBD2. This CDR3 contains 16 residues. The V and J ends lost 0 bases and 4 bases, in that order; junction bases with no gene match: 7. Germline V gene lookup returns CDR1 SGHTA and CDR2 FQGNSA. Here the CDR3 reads CASSLASRGGRYEQYF. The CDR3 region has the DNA TGTGCCAGCAGCTTAGCTTCGCGGGGGGGCAGATACGAGCAGTACTTC. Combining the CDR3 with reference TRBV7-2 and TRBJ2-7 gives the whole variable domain GAGVSQSPSNKVTEKGKDVELRCDPISGHTALYWYRQSLGQGLEFLIYFQGNSAPDKSGLPSDRFSAERTGGSVSTLTIQRTQQEDSAVYLCASSLASRGGRYEQYFGPGTRLTVT.

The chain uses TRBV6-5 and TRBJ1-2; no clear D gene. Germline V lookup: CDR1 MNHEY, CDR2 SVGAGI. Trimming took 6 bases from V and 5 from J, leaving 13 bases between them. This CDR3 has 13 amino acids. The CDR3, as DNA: TGTGCCAGCAGGGACCCCAGTAGTTATGGCTACACCTTC. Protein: CASRDPSSYGYTF.

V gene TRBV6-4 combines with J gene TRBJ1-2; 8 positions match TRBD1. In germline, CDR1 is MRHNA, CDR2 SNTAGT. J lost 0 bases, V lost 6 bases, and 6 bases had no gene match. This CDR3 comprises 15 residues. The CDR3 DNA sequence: TGTGCCAGCAGGCAAGGGACAGGTACTAACTATGGCTACACCTTC. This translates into CASRQGTGTNYGYTF.

CDR3 loop: CASSLTTDGELFF. CDR3 DNA sequence: TGCGCCAGCAGCCTGACTACTGACGGGGAGCTGTTTTTT. V gene TRBV5-1 combines with J gene TRBJ2-2, with D maybe TRBD2 (5 bases). Trimming took 4 bases from V and 7 from J, leaving 11 bases between them. CDR3 length: 13 amino acids. Germline CDR1 is SGHRS and CDR2 is YFSETQ.

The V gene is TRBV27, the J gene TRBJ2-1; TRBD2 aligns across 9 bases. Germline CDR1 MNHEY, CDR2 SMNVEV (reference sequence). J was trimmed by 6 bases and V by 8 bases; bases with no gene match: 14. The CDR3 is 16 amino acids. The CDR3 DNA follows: TGTGCCAGCCGCTCCCGTGCGGGGGGGCAGGGCAATGAGCAGTTCTTC. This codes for CASRSRAGGQGNEQFF.

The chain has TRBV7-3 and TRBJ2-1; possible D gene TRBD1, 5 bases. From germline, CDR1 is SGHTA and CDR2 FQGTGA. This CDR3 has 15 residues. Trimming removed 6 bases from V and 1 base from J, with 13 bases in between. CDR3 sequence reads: CASSQGALSYNEQFF. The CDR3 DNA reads TGTGCCAGCAGTCAAGGGGCGCTGTCCTACAATGAGCAGTTCTTC.

This CDR3 is CASSLVPGHWNEKLFF. The CDR3 nucleotides read TGTGCCAGCTCACTTGTGCCGGGGCATTGGAATGAAAAACTGTTTTTT. The rearrangement links TRBV18 to TRBJ1-4; TRBD1 is a possible D gene (5 bases). The germline V gene has CDR1 KGHSH and CDR2 LQKENI. There are 16 residues in the CDR3. Trimming cost V 4 bases and J 5 bases, with 17 bases left between them.